A single sample is the source of the 21 T cell receptor beta chains below, sequenced in a study of CD8+ T cells in alopecia areata listed by TCRdb under 2018. The treatment or condition label corresponds to: oral pan-JAK inhibitor, 5-10 mg twice daily. Receptor libraries were prepared by the immunoSEQ multiplex PCR assay. For TCR sequencing, RNA was extracted from every sample and reverse transcribed into cDNA to serve as template. Held by TCRdb, this immuneACCESS table contains in-frame sequences only and omits some clones. Under half of the omission traces to an unresolved V gene where checked; the cause of the rest is unknown. Here the sample has about 260,000 clones; 60% occur a single time. The ten top clones hold about 0.88% of the sample. This specimen consisted of CD4+ T cells sorted from blood, obtained at week 52, from a patient treated with tofacitinib. These receptors were taken from a human donor with alopecia areata.

The chain is built from TRBV7-2 and TRBJ1-6, with D maybe TRBD1 (6 bases). Germline-derived CDR1 and CDR2 are SGHTA and FQGNSA. The CDR3 is made up of 15 amino acids. The V gene lost 3 bases and the J gene lost 1 base, with 7 bases spanning the gap. The CDR3 DNA follows: TGTGCCAGCAGCTTGAGGGGGTCCTATAATTCACCCCTCCACTTT. Encoded protein: CASSLRGSYNSPLHF.

The chain links TRBV7-2 to TRBJ2-7; weak D call: TRBD1 (7 bases). Trimming shortened V by 4 bases and J by 3 bases, and 13 bases separated the two germline ends. The CDR3 is 14 residues long. Germline V gene lookup returns CDR1 SGHTA and CDR2 FQGNSA. CDR3 region: CASSSRQGGYEQYF. The CDR3 DNA sequence: TGTGCCAGCAGCTCCCGACAGGGAGGCTACGAGCAGTACTTC.

This clone turned up a few times. The rearrangement uses TRBV29-1 and TRBJ2-6, with D possibly being TRBD2 (5 bases). The CDR3 runs 14 residues. CDR1 SQVTM and CDR2 ANQGSEA come from the germline V gene. The ends were cut back, 2 bases at V and 7 bases at J, with 12 bases in the middle. The CDR3 DNA reads as TGCAGCGTTGAATCGGGGTCTCGAGCCAACGTCCTGACTTTC. It specifies CSVESGSRANVLTF. Drawing the rest from reference TRBV29-1 and TRBJ2-6, the complete variable domain is SAVISQKPSRDICQRGTSLTIQCQVDSQVTMMFWYRQQPGQSLTLIATANQGSEATYESGFVIDKFPISRPNLTFSTLTVSNMSPEDSSIYLCSVESGSRANVLTFGAGSRLTVL.

This clone appeared a few times. This sequence joins TRBV29-1 and TRBJ2-2, with D perhaps being TRBD1 or TRBD2 (6 bases each). Trimming stripped 6 bases from V and 5 bases from J, with 22 bases between. The V gene's germline CDR1 is SQVTM and CDR2 ANQGSEA. The CDR3 runs 16 residues. CDR3 sequence (DNA): TGCAGCGTCTATATGCTGAACACAGGGAGGACCGGGGAGCTGTTTTTT. Translation: CSVYMLNTGRTGELFF.

This clone was counted only a few times. The rearrangement links TRBV5-1 to TRBJ2-5; 12 positions match TRBD1. Trimming at V came to 4 bases and at J to 5 bases, leaving 9 bases not matched to a gene. The germline CDR1 and CDR2 sequences are SGHRS and YFSETQ. The CDR3 length is 16 residues. In DNA, the CDR3 is TGCGCCAGCAGCGGCCCGGGACAGGGGGCGTGGGAGACCCAGTACTTC. It specifies CASSGPGQGAWETQYF.

CDR3 in DNA: TGTGCCAGCAGCTTAGACCTGGGACGTACTGAAGCTTTCTTT. It yields the protein CASSLDLGRTEAFF. The genes are TRBV13 and TRBJ1-1, with D possibly being TRBD1 (5 bases). V dropped 1 base and J dropped 5 bases, with 11 bases sitting between them. The V gene's germline CDR1 is PRHDT and CDR2 FYEKMQ (reference sequence). The CDR3 spans 14 residues.

CDR3 bases: TGTGCCAGCAGTGAACGGTCAAGATCACCCCTCCACTTT. Translation gives CASSERSRSPLHF. V gene TRBV2 combines with J gene TRBJ1-6, with no clear D. V shed 2 bases and J shed 10 bases, with 9 bases lying between them. The CDR3 sequence is 13 residues long. CDR1 is SNHLY and CDR2 is FYNNEI in the germline V gene.

This clone was counted between two and nine times. The V and J genes are TRBV6-5 and TRBJ1-3; 10 bases line up with TRBD1. Trimming cost V 5 bases and J 4 bases; bases outside gene matches: 5. The germline CDR1 and CDR2 sequences are MNHEY and SVGAGI. The CDR3 spans 15 residues. In DNA form, the CDR3 reads TGTGCCAGCAGTCGAGACAGGGGGCGAGGAAACACCATATATTTT. As protein: CASSRDRGRGNTIYF.

This chain joins TRBV7-9 and TRBJ2-3; 9 positions agree with TRBD1. Germline CDR1 reads SEHNR; CDR2 reads FQNEAQ (reference sequence). The V and J ends lost 3 bases and 6 bases, in that order; junction bases with no gene match: 7. The CDR3 has 15 residues. CDR3 protein: CASSLDRDRADTQYF. The DNA of the CDR3 is TGTGCCAGCAGCTTGGACCGGGACAGGGCCGATACGCAGTATTTT.

This sequence joins TRBV14 and TRBJ2-5, with D maybe TRBD2 (5 bases). CDR1 SGHDN and CDR2 FVKESK come from the germline V gene. The CDR3 is 14 residues long. V lost 4 bases, J lost 2 bases, and 11 bases lay in between. The CDR3, as DNA: TGTGCCAGCAGCCCGTCTCAGCGGCAAGAGACCCAGTACTTC. The encoded protein is CASSPSQRQETQYF.

CDR3 sequence: CSVTGTGLYGYTF. The CDR3, as DNA: TGCAGCGTCACCGGGACGGGACTCTATGGCTACACCTTC. The J gene is TRBJ1-2, the V gene TRBV29-1; tentative D call: TRBD1 (5 bases). V dropped 6 bases and J dropped 4 bases, with 15 bases sitting between them. The germline CDR1 and CDR2 sequences are SQVTM and ANQGSEA. The CDR3 has 13 amino acids. The variable domain in full, completed from reference TRBV29-1 and TRBJ1-2, reads SAVISQKPSRDICQRGTSLTIQCQVDSQVTMMFWYRQQPGQSLTLIATANQGSEATYESGFVIDKFPISRPNLTFSTLTVSNMSPEDSSIYLCSVTGTGLYGYTFGSGTRLTVV.

The chain has TRBV7-2 and TRBJ2-7; 8 bases are a match to TRBD1. V lost 0 bases, J lost 2 bases, and 0 bases stayed unmatched. The CDR3 spans 14 residues. Germline CDR1 is SGHTA and CDR2 is FQGNSA. CDR3 sequence (DNA): TGTGCCAGCAGCTTAGCGGGACAGGCCTACGAGCAGTACTTC. This sequence encodes CASSLAGQAYEQYF.

The sample holds a few counts of this clone. J is TRBJ1-2 and V is TRBV30, with D maybe TRBD1 (6 bases). This CDR3 contains 14 residues. Per the germline V gene, CDR1 is GTSNPN and CDR2 is SVGIG (reference sequence). Deletions cut 6 bases from V and 4 bases from J, with 18 bases between. CDR3 DNA: TGTGCCTGCTCTGGGACATCCGTTTTCTATGGCTACACCTTC. It translates to CACSGTSVFYGYTF.

The genes are TRBV30 and TRBJ1-3; D is unclear. Germline values: CDR1 GTSNPN, CDR2 SVGIG (reference sequence). The CDR3 runs 13 residues. V shed 5 bases and J shed 0 bases, with 8 bases lying between them. CDR3 DNA: TGTGCCTGGGCATATAACTCTGGAAACACCATATATTTT. Its protein product is CAWAYNSGNTIYF. Looking up the rest from reference TRBV30 and TRBJ1-3 gives the full variable domain: SQTIHQWPATLVQPVGSPLSLECTVEGTSNPNLYWYRQAAGRGLQLLFYSVGIGQISSEVPQNLSASRPQDRQFILSSKKLLLSDSGFYLCAWAYNSGNTIYFGEGSWLTVV.

Points on this clone: The sample contains more than one DNA sequence encoding this CDR3. The chain carries TRBV30 and TRBJ1-3; unclear D gene. The CDR3 is made up of 12 amino acids. Per the germline V gene, CDR1 is GTSNPN and CDR2 is SVGIG (reference sequence). The ends were cut back, 0 bases at V and 4 bases at J, with 4 bases in the middle. CDR3 sequence: CAWSVSGNTIYF. The CDR3 nucleotides are TGTGCCTGGAGTGTATCCGGAAACACCATATATTTT.

The chain links TRBV9 to TRBJ2-5; 9 positions match TRBD1. Germline assignment: CDR1 SGDLS and CDR2 YYNGEE. V lost 2 bases and J lost 4; bases outside the gene matches: 3. This CDR3 spans 14 amino acids. The CDR3 DNA follows: TGTGCCAGCAGCGTGGGACAGGGTGGAGAGACCCAGTACTTC. Encoded protein: CASSVGQGGETQYF.

This clone came up a few times. The rearrangement joins TRBV25-1 to TRBJ2-5; D might be TRBD1 (6 bases). V lost 2 bases and J lost 4, with 11 bases in between. This CDR3 contains 14 residues. Germline CDR1 MGHDK, CDR2 SYGVNS. CDR3 in DNA: TGTGCCAGCAGTGAAGCAGGGGCGGGAGAGACCCAGTACTTC. Protein sequence: CASSEAGAGETQYF.

This sequence joins TRBV27 and TRBJ2-1; D gene uncertain. Trimming took 8 bases from V and 2 from J, leaving 16 bases between them. CDR1 is MNHEY and CDR2 is SMNVEV in the germline V gene (reference sequence). This CDR3 is built from 15 residues. The CDR3 loop reads CASSYPGYPYNEQFF. The CDR3 nucleotides are TGTGCCAGCTCCTACCCGGGCTACCCCTACAATGAGCAGTTCTTC.

The rearrangement joins TRBV25-1 to TRBJ2-5; TRBD2 matches at 10 bases. Losses at the gene ends were 5 bases for V and 5 bases for J; bases not matched to a gene: 5. CDR1 and CDR2 from the germline V gene are MGHDK and SYGVNS. The length of the CDR3 is 14 residues. CDR3 residues: CASSRAGGHETQYF. DNA of the CDR3: TGTGCCAGCAGTAGAGCGGGGGGGCATGAGACCCAGTACTTC. The complete variable domain, with remaining parts taken from reference TRBV25-1 and TRBJ2-5, reads EADIYQTPRYLVIGTGKKITLECSQTMGHDKMYWYQQDPGMELHLIHYSYGVNSTEKGDLSSESTVSRIRTEHFPLTLESARPSHTSQYLCASSRAGGHETQYFGPGTRLLVL.

This rearrangement joins TRBV5-1 to TRBJ1-1; D gene ambiguous. The CDR3 sequence is 15 residues long. Germline V gives CDR1 SGHRS, CDR2 YFSETQ. Trimming took off 0 bases at V and 0 bases at J, with 9 bases between the two ends. Here the CDR3 reads CASSLEASLNTEAFF. CDR3 DNA: TGCGCCAGCAGCTTGGAAGCCTCACTGAACACTGAAGCTTTCTTT. The full variable domain, its missing parts supplied by reference TRBV5-1 and TRBJ1-1, is KAGVTQTPRYLIKTRGQQVTLSCSPISGHRSVSWYQQTPGQGLQFLFEYFSETQRNKGNFPGRFSGRQFSNSRSEMNVSTLELGDSALYLCASSLEASLNTEAFFGQGTRLTVV.

This clone was detected only a few times. V and J are TRBV29-1 and TRBJ2-5; D not certain. CDR1 and CDR2 from the germline V gene are SQVTM and ANQGSEA. Trimming cost V 3 bases and J 7 bases, with 15 bases left between them. The CDR3 sequence is 13 residues long. The CDR3 coding sequence is TGCAGCGTTGATAGTGGCGGTAAGGGGACCCAGTACTTC. Translated: CSVDSGGKGTQYF. Together with reference TRBV29-1 and TRBJ2-5, the CDR3 gives the full variable domain: SAVISQKPSRDICQRGTSLTIQCQVDSQVTMMFWYRQQPGQSLTLIATANQGSEATYESGFVIDKFPISRPNLTFSTLTVSNMSPEDSSIYLCSVDSGGKGTQYFGPGTRLLVL.